A single sample is the source of the 2 T cell receptor beta chains below, sequenced in a study of beta chain features in type 1 diabetes. Study results and limitations: Type 1 diabetes patients had TCRB CDR3s that were shorter (moderately but significantly so) in all four CD4+ subsets.

Reverse transcription of all isolated RNA meant that expressed TCRB transcripts were sequenced. Measured with immunoSEQ multiplex PCR; TCRdb has only the in-frame clones, and not every one. Altogether a few hundred thousand clones are present, 16% being singletons, with the ten largest covering about 0.085%. These TCRs' antigens remain unknown. The sequenced material came from naive CD4+ T cells from blood. These receptors were obtained from a man younger than 40 with type 1 diabetes.

The CDR3 sequence is CASSLRGNQPQHF. Written as DNA, the CDR3 is TGTGCCAGCAGCCTTCGCGGGAATCAGCCCCAGCATTTT. This rearrangement joins TRBV14 to TRBJ1-5; no clear D. The V and J ends lost 4 bases and 4 bases respectively, with 8 bases between them. Germline values: CDR1 SGHDN, CDR2 FVKESK. The CDR3 length is 13 residues.

The V call is TRBV2, the J call TRBJ1-5; 9 bases fit TRBD1. J lost 4 bases, V lost 10 bases, and 5 bases had no gene match. The CDR3 is 13 amino acids. Germline CDR1 and CDR2: SNHLY and FYNNEI. This CDR3 reads CATRGQGNQPQHF. The CDR3 nucleotides read TGTGCCACAAGAGGACAGGGGAATCAGCCCCAGCATTTT.